The 13 T cell receptor beta chains given below trace back to one sample, sequenced in a study of spatial heterogeneity in lung cancer. TCRdb reprocessed the 5' RACE reads via MiXCR and lists one record per CDR3 protein. The sample yields 28,000 or so distinct CDR3 sequences, approximately 8.1% seen once. Time point denoted: sample taken at primary tumor resection. Frozen PBMC, nontumor lung or tumor provided whole RNA, which was sequenced unsorted. The sequences come from PBMCs, collected at surgery. The receptors derive from a female donor with early-stage non-small cell lung cancer.

This clonotype was detected ten times or more. The V call is TRBV28, the J call TRBJ2-5; 9 bases are a match to TRBD1. The CDR3 consists of 15 residues. The ends lost 7 bases at V and 4 bases at J; junction bases unmatched: 10. Germline loops: CDR1 MDHEN, CDR2 SYDVKM. The CDR3 here is CASKTGGLSSETQYF. CDR3 nucleotide sequence: TGTGCCAGCAAAACAGGGGGCCTTTCGTCAGAGACCCAGTACTTC.

The chain has TRBV9 and TRBJ2-6, with D unresolved. V lost 4 bases and J lost 2, with 10 bases in between. From germline, CDR1 is SGDLS and CDR2 YYNGEE. There are 15 residues in the CDR3. Here the CDR3 reads CASSPKDPGANVLTF. CDR3 nucleotides: TGTGCCAGCAGCCCAAAGGACCCTGGGGCCAACGTCCTGACTTTC.

This clonotype was found many times. The chain couples TRBV20-1 to TRBJ2-1, with TRBD2 matching 8 bases. CDR1 is DFQATT and CDR2 is SNEGSKA in the germline V gene (reference sequence). Trimming cost V 6 bases and J 10 bases; bases outside gene matches: 17. The CDR3 covers 15 residues. CDR3 in amino acids: CSAIEAGGAWREQFF. DNA for the CDR3: TGCAGTGCCATTGAGGCGGGAGGTGCCTGGCGGGAGCAGTTCTTC.

This clonotype has only a few counts. J is TRBJ2-2 and V is TRBV4-1; D is unresolved. V dropped 5 bases and J dropped 6 bases, with 10 bases sitting between them. Germline V lookup: CDR1 MGHRA, CDR2 YSYEKL. The CDR3 spans 13 residues. The CDR3 loop reads CASSKPFAGELFF. CDR3 in DNA: TGCGCCAGCAGCAAGCCCTTCGCCGGGGAGCTGTTTTTT.

The table lists this clonotype with many counts. One junction end disagrees with the germline gene, perhaps due to a read error. The chain couples TRBV3-1 to TRBJ2-7; TRBD1 is a possible D gene (6 bases). The CDR3 is 14 amino acids. Per germline, CDR1 LGHDT and CDR2 YNNKEL (reference sequence). The CDR3 bases are TGTGCCAGCAACCAAGAGGGGGATTCCTACGAGCAGTACTTC. Protein product: CASNQEGDSYEQYF.

This clonotype was detected ten times or more. The genes are TRBV28 and TRBJ2-1; no clear D gene. With 5 bases removed from V and 0 bases from J, the gap between germline ends came to 5 bases. There are 13 residues in the CDR3. Germline V gene data show CDR1 as MDHEN and CDR2 as SYDVKM. In nucleotides, the CDR3 is TGTGCCAGCAGTACAAGCTCCTACAATGAGCAGTTCTTC. It yields the protein CASSTSSYNEQFF.

Points on this clonotype: Germline and junction disagree at one end, which may indicate a read error. The chain combines TRBV5-1 with TRBJ1-2; D unclear. Germline V CDR1 and CDR2: SGHRS, YFSETQ. CDR3 length: 13 residues. This CDR3 reads CASSLSGREGFTF. The CDR3 region has the DNA TGCGCCAGCAGCTTGAGTGGCCGGGAAGGCTTCACCTTC.

This clonotype was counted ten times or more. V usage is TRBV19 and J usage is TRBJ2-1; D is ambiguous. Per germline, CDR1 LNHDA and CDR2 SQIVND (reference sequence). The CDR3 runs 16 residues. V shed 6 bases and J shed 3 bases, with 18 bases lying between them. CDR3 nucleotide sequence: TGTGCCAGTAGACCCCAGGCCCCAGGAAGCTACAATGAGCAGTTCTTC. Translation: CASRPQAPGSYNEQFF. Variable domain in full (rest from reference TRBV19 and TRBJ2-1): DGGITQSPKYLFRKEGQNVTLSCEQNLNHDAMYWYRQDPGQGLRLIYYSQIVNDFQKGDIAEGYSVSREKKESFPLTVTSAQKNPTAFYLCASRPQAPGSYNEQFFGPGTRLTVL.

This clonotype was detected ten times or more. V gene TRBV3-1 combines with J gene TRBJ2-1; no definite D call. The CDR3 has 17 residues. V was pared by 1 base and J by 5 bases, with 18 bases between. Germline V gene sequence: CDR1 LGHDT, CDR2 YNNKEL (reference sequence). In DNA form, the CDR3 reads TGTGCCAGCAGCCAAGGGACGTCACAGTGGGCCAACAATGAGCAGTTCTTC. It codes for CASSQGTSQWANNEQFF.

This clonotype appeared a few times. This chain links TRBV19 with TRBJ1-5; tentative D call: TRBD1 (5 bases). CDR3 length equals 15 residues. V was cut by 3 bases and J by 5 bases, with 14 bases left in between. CDR1 and CDR2 from the germline V gene are LNHDA and SQIVND (reference sequence). CDR3 amino acids: CASSIRQGIYQPQHF. CDR3 coding DNA: TGTGCCAGTAGTATCCGGCAGGGAATATATCAGCCCCAGCATTTT.

This clonotype occurred many times. This chain connects TRBV12-3 or TRBV12-4 to TRBJ2-2; 7 bases map to TRBD1. CDR3 size: 15 residues. J gave up 0 bases and V 5 bases, and 3 bases lay outside the gene matches. CDR3 nucleotides: TGTGCCAGCAGTCCTCAGGGGGCGAACACCGGGGAGCTGTTTTTT. Residues: CASSPQGANTGELFF.

The V call is TRBV28, the J call TRBJ2-3, with a weak D call TRBD2 (5 bases). The CDR3 totals 14 residues. With 11 bases removed from V and 0 bases from J, the gap between germline ends came to 15 bases. Germline V gene sequence: CDR1 MDHEN, CDR2 SYDVKM. The CDR3 spells CAGKRDTSTDTQYF. CDR3 coding DNA: TGTGCCGGGAAACGGGATACTAGCACAGATACGCAGTATTTT.

This clonotype has a count of ten or more. The chain uses TRBV15 and TRBJ1-5; TRBD1 might be the D (6 bases). CDR3 length: 15 residues. Germline V gene sequence: CDR1 LNHNV, CDR2 YYDKDF (reference sequence). V dropped 3 bases and J dropped 7 bases, with 16 bases sitting between them. The CDR3 region is CATSSLRGGKQPQHF. CDR3 DNA: TGTGCCACCAGCAGCCTCAGGGGCGGTAAGCAGCCCCAGCATTTT.